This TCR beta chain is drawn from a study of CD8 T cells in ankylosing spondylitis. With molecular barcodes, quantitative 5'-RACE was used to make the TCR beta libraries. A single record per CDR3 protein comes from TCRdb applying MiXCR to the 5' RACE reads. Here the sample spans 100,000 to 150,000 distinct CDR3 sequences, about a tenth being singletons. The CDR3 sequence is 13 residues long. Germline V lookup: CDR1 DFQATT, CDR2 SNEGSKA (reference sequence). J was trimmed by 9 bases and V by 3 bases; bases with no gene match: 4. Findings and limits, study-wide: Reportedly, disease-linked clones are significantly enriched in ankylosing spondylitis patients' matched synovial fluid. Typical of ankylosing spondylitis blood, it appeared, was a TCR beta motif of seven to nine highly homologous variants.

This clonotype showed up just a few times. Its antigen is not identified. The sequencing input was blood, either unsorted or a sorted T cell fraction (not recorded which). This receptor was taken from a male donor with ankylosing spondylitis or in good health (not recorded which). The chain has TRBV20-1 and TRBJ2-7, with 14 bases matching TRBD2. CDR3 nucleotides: TGCAGTGCTAGGGGACTAGCGGGAGAGGGGCAGTACTTC. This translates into CSARGLAGEGQYF.